What follows describes a single T cell receptor beta chain. Its antigen remains unidentified. The authors reverse transcribed all of the isolated RNA, so sequencing captured expressed TCRB transcripts. Sequencing was performed with immunoSEQ multiplex PCR; in TCRdb, only in-frame clones are kept and a portion is missing. The sample records roughly 450,000 clones, roughly 13% being singletons. CDR3 size: 14 residues. Looked up from germline, CDR1 is SQVTM and CDR2 is ANQGSEA. V lost 5 bases to trimming and J lost 7 bases; unmatched junction nucleotides: 9. The data were obtained in a study of beta chain features in type 1 diabetes. Study results and limitations: TCRB CDR3s from Type 1 diabetes patients were moderately but significantly shorter in all four CD4+ subsets.

Material: naive CD4+ T cells from blood. This chain links TRBV29-1 with TRBJ1-2, with 11 bases matching TRBD1. The clonotype originates from a young man in good health. The CDR3 is CSVFLDRGRSGYTF. The CDR3 nucleotides read TGCAGCGTTTTCCTGGACAGGGGGCGGAGTGGCTACACCTTC.